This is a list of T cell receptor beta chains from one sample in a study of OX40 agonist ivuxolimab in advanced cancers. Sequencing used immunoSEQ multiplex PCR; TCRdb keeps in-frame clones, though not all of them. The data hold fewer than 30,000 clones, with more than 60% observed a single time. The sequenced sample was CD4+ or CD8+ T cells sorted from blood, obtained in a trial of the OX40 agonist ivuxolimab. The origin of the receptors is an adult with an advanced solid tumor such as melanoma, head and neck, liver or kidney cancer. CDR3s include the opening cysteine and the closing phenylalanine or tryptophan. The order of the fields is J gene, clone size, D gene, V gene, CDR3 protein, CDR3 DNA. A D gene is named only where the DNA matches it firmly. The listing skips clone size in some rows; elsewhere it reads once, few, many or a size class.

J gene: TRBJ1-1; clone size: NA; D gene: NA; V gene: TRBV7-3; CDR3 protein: CASSLTGFETEAFF; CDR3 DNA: TGTGCCAGCAGCTTAACAGGGTTTGAGACTGAAGCTTTCTTT
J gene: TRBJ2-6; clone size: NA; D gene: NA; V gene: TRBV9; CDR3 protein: CASSVVDGANVLTF; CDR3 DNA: TGTGCCAGCAGCGTAGTTGATGGGGCCAACGTCCTGACTTTC
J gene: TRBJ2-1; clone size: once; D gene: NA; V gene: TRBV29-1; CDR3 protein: CSVDVGLSSYNEQFF; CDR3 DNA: TGCAGCGTTGACGTGGGGCTAAGCTCCTACAATGAGCAGTTCTTC
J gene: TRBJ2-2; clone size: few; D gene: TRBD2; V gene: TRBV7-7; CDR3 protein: CASSLGLAAGELFF; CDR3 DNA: TGTGCTAGCAGCTTAGGACTAGCGGCCGGGGAGCTGTTTTTT
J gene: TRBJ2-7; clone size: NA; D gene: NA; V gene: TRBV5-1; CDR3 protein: CASSLGASVSYEQYF; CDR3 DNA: TGCGCCAGCAGCTTGGGGGCTAGCGTCTCCTACGAGCAGTACTTC
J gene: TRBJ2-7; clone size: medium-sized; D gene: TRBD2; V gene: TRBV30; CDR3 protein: CAGASSGGFSEQYF; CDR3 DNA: TGTGCCGGAGCCTCTAGCGGTGGGTTCTCCGAGCAGTACTTC
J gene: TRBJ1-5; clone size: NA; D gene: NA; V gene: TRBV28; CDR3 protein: CASSLHGTMDPQHF; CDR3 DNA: TGTGCCAGCAGTTTGCACGGGACCATGGATCCCCAGCATTTT
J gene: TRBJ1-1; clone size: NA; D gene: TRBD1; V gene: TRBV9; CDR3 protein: CASSRKITGGTEAFF; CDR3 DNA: TGTGCCAGCAGCCGTAAGATTACAGGGGGCACTGAAGCTTTCTTT
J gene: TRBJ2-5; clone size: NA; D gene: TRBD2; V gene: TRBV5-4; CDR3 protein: CASSLGLAGGPRGETQYF; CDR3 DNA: TGTGCCAGCAGCTTGGGACTAGCGGGGGGCCCCCGGGGAGAGACCCAGTACTTC
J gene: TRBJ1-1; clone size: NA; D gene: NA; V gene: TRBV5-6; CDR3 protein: CASSFLTRNTEAFF; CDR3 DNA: TGTGCCAGCAGCTTCTTGACTAGAAACACTGAAGCTTTCTTT
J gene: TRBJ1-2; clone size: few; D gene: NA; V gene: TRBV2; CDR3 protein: CASRIYGYTF; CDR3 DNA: TGTGCCAGCAGGATCTATGGCTACACCTTC
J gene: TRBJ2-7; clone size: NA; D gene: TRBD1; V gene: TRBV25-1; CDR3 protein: CASSDGTGGSHEQYF; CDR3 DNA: TGTGCCAGCAGTGATGGGACAGGGGGTTCCCACGAGCAGTACTTC
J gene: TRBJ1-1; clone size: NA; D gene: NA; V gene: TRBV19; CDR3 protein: CASSIGAAEAFF; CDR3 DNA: TGTGCCAGTAGTATCGGTGCCGCTGAAGCTTTCTTT
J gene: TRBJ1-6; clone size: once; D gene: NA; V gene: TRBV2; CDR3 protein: CASSEVQGNNSPLHF; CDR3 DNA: TGTGCCAGCAGTGAGGTCCAGGGAAATAATTCACCCCTCCACTTT
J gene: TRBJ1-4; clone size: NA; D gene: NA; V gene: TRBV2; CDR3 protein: CASSDFGIGRMWLFF; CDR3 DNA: TGTGCCAGCAGTGATTTTGGGATTGGACGGATGTGGCTGTTTTTT
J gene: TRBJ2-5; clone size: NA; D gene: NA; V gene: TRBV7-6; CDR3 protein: CASSLVGLGETQYF; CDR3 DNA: TGTGCCAGCAGCTTAGTGGGGTTGGGAGAGACCCAGTACTTC
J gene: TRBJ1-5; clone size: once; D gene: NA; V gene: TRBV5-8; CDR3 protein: CASSLADSAYSNQPQHF; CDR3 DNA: TGTGCCAGCAGCTTGGCCGACAGTGCCTATAGCAATCAGCCCCAGCATTTT
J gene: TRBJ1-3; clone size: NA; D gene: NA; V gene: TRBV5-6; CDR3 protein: CASSLDPGTGNTIYF; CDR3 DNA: TGTGCCAGCAGCTTGGACCCGGGAACTGGAAACACCATATATTTT
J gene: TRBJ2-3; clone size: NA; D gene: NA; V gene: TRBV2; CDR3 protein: CASSEVGTSTDTQYF; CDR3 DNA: TGTGCCAGCAGTGAGGTCGGAACTAGCACAGATACGCAGTATTTT
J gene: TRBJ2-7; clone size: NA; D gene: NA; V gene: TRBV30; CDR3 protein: CAWSGTTFRNTGYEQYF; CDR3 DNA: TGTGCCTGGAGTGGGACTACCTTCAGGAACACCGGTTACGAGCAGTACTTC
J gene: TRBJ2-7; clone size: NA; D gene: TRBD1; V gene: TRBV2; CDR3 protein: CASRGDSYEQYF; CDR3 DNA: TGTGCCAGCAGGGGGGACAGCTACGAGCAGTACTTC
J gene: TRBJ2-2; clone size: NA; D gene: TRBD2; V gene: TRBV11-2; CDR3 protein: CASSIGAGGPGELFF; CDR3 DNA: TGTGCCAGCAGCATAGGAGCGGGAGGGCCCGGGGAGCTGTTTTTT